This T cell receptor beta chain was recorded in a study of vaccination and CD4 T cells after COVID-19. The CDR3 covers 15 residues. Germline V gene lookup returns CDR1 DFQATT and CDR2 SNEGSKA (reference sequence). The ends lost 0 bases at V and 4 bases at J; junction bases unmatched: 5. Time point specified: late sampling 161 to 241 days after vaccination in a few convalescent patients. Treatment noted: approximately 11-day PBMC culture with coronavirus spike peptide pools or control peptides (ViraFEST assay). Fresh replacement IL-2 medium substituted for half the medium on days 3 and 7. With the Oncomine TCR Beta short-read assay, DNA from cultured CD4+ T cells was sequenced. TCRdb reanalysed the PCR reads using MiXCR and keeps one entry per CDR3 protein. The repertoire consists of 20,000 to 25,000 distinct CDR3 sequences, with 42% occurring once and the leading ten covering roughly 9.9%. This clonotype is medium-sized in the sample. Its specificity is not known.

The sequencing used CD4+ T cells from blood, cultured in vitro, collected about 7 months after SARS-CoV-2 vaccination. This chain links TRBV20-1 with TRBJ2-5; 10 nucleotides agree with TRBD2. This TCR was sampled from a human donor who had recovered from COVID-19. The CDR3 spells CSARDSGRAPETQYF. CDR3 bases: TGCAGTGCTAGAGACAGCGGGAGGGCCCCAGAGACCCAGTACTTC.